In its sample, the clone carrying this TCR beta chain was seen a few times. These data originate in a study of human T cells and chemical hapten exposure. Study details: The study patch tested 0.01% DPC on the upper back and read results at 6 days.

V dropped 4 bases and J dropped 0 bases, with 6 bases sitting between them. The CDR3 sequence is 13 residues long. The germline V gene encodes CDR1 LNHDA and CDR2 SQIVND (reference sequence). Time point defined: pre-sensitization, week 0. Described treatment: therapeutic diphenylcyclopropenone sensitization with weekly scalp DPC. Patches went on only after blood had been drawn each time. The library tagged individual cDNA molecules with unique molecular identifiers. One entry per CDR3 protein results from TCRdb running MiXCR on the RACE reads. Of a few hundred thousand distinct CDR3 sequences in the sample, approximately 8% were seen once.

This clonotype was sampled from a man younger than 35 with alopecia areata. Some clones in this sample may be carry-over from other donors' samples. Sequences were derived from whole blood, sampled in connection with sensitization to the hapten diphenylcyclopropenone (DPC). J is TRBJ1-2 and V is TRBV19, with no clear D. CDR3 amino acids: CASSTRTNYGYTF. In DNA, the CDR3 is TGTGCCAGTAGTACCAGGACTAACTATGGCTACACCTTC. Full variable domain (rest looked up from reference TRBV19 and TRBJ1-2): DGGITQSPKYLFRKEGQNVTLSCEQNLNHDAMYWYRQDPGQGLRLIYYSQIVNDFQKGDIAEGYSVSREKKESFPLTVTSAQKNPTAFYLCASSTRTNYGYTFGSGTRLTVV.